The present T cell receptor beta chain was sequenced within a study of siplizumab effects on memory and regulatory T cells. In the case of this clone: The antigen is undetermined.

Study-wide results and caveats: Roughly 75-97% of proliferating CD4+ or CD8+ clones lacked a naive or memory phenotype that could be assigned.

Sequenced by immunoSEQ multiplex PCR; TCRdb stores in-frame clones only, minus some. The sample contains 90,000 to 120,000 clones, about 91% of which appear only once. This CDR3 is 12 amino acids long. The germline V gene encodes CDR1 GTSNPN and CDR2 SVGIG (reference sequence). V was pared by 8 bases and J by 2 bases, with 12 bases between. V is TRBV30 and J is TRBJ2-5; D is perhaps TRBD1 (6 bases). The sequenced material came from Tregs sorted from blood. The sequence was collected from a human donor in good health. CDR3 in DNA: TGTGCCCGAGGGGGTTTTCAAGAGACCCAGTACTTC. It yields the protein CARGGFQETQYF. Full variable domain (outside the CDR3, taken from reference TRBV30 and TRBJ2-5): SQTIHQWPATLVQPVGSPLSLECTVEGTSNPNLYWYRQAAGRGLQLLFYSVGIGQISSEVPQNLSASRPQDRQFILSSKKLLLSDSGFYLCARGGFQETQYFGPGTRLLVL.